This TCR beta chain was recovered during a study of preoperative IRX-2 immunotherapy in early breast cancer. V lost 6 bases to trimming and J lost 4 bases, with 22 bases between them. The CDR3 covers 17 residues. Per the germline V gene, CDR1 is LNHDA and CDR2 is SQIVND (reference sequence). Treatment defined: preoperative locoregional IRX-2 cytokine immunotherapy. Samples came from a phase Ib trial of preoperative locoregional IRX-2 cytokine immunotherapy. Method: immunoSEQ multiplex PCR; TCRdb's copy keeps in-frame clones and lacks some. The sample yields 90,000 to 100,000 clones, 86% seen once. This chain joins TRBV19 and TRBJ1-5, with D perhaps TRBD1 (5 bases). The receptor comes from a human donor with breast cancer. Sequences were derived from tumor tissue, sampled after IRX-2 immunotherapy. As DNA, the CDR3 is TGTGCCAGTAGCCCCCGGGTAGGACAAAGGGGTAATCAGCCCCAGCATTTT. Translating gives CASSPRVGQRGNQPQHF.